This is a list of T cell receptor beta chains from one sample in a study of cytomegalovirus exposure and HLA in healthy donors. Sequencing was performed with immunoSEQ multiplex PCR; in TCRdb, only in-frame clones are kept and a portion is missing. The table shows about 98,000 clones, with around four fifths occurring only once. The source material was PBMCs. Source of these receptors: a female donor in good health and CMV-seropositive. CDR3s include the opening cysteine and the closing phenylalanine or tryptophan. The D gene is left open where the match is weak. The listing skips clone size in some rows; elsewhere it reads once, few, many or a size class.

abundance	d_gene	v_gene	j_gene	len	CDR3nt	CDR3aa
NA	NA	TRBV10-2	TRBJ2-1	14	TGCGCCAGCAGGGGACTTACAACCTACAATGAGCAGTTCTTC	CASRGLTTYNEQFF
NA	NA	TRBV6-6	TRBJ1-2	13	TGTGCCAGCAGTTCCGCCAGTAACTATGGCTACACCTTC	CASSSASNYGYTF
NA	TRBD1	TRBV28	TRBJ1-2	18	TGTGCCAGCAGTTTCCCCTTGGGACAGGGGGCGCTGGGCTATGGCTACACCTTC	CASSFPLGQGALGYGYTF
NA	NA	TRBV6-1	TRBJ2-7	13	TGTGCCAGCAGGCAAAGTGGCCCTTACGAGCAGTACTTC	CASRQSGPYEQYF
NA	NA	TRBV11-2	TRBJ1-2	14	TGTGCCAGCAGCTTAGAGAGACAGTCCTATGGCTACACCTTC	CASSLERQSYGYTF
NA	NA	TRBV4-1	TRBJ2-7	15	TGCGCCAGCAGCCAAGATCTGGGGCTATACTACGAGCAGTACTTC	CASSQDLGLYYEQYF
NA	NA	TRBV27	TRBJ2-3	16	TGTGCCAGCAGTCCCCCCGTTGAGGGGGGGGTAGATACGCAGTATTTT	CASSPPVEGGVDTQYF
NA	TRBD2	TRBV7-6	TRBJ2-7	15	TGTGCCAGCAGCTTAGAATCTAGCGGCTCCTACGAGCAGTACTTC	CASSLESSGSYEQYF
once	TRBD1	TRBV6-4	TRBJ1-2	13	TGTGCCAGCAGTGACGGGACAGCCCATGGCTACACCTTC	CASSDGTAHGYTF
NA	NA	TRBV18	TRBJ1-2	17	TGTGCCAGCTCACCTCGGGACGGACAGCCCCTTCGGGACGGCTACACCTTC	CASSPRDGQPLRDGYTF
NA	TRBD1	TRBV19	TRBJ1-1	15	TGTGCCACTCGGGACAGGGATTACATGAACACTGAAGCTTTCTTT	CATRDRDYMNTEAFF
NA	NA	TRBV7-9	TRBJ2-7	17	TGTGCCAGCAGCTCAACGAACCCCGGGAAGCGCGGGTACGAGCAGTACTTC	CASSSTNPGKRGYEQYF
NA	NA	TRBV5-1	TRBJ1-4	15	TGCGCCAGCAGCTTGGTAGACAGTTATAATGAAAAACTGTTTTTT	CASSLVDSYNEKLFF
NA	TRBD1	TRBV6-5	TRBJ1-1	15	TGTGCCAGCAGTTACTCCAAGGGGGCGAGAACTGAAGCTTTCTTT	CASSYSKGARTEAFF
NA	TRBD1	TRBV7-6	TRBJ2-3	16	TGTGCCAGCAGCCCGTGGACAGGGACCATCACAGATACGCAGTATTTT	CASSPWTGTITDTQYF
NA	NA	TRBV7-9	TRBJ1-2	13	TGTGCCAGCAGCTTCGACAATTACTATGGCTACACCTTC	CASSFDNYYGYTF
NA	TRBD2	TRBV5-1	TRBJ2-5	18	TGCGCCAGCAGCCCCACTTGGCCCCTAGCGGGGGGCCGAGAGACCCAGTACTTC	CASSPTWPLAGGRETQYF
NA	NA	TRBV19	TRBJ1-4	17	TGTGCCAGTAGTACAGATGGGAGGGATGCAACTAATGAAAAACTGTTTTTT	CASSTDGRDATNEKLFF
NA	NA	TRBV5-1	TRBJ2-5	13	TGCGCCAGCAGCTTCCAGTTACAAGAGACCCAGTACTTC	CASSFQLQETQYF
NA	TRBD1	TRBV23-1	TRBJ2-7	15	TGCGCCAGCAGTCAATTACAGGGGATCTCCTACGAGCAGTACTTC	CASSQLQGISYEQYF
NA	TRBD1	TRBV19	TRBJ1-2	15	TGTGCCAGTAAAGACAGGGGGCAACCCACAGACGGCTACACCTTC	CASKDRGQPTDGYTF
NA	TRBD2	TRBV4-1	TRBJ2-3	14	TGCGCCAGCAGCCAATCCGGACTAGCGGGGACGCAGTATTTT	CASSQSGLAGTQYF
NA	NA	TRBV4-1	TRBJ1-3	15	TGCGCCAGCAGCCAAGACTACAGCTCTGGAAACACCATATATTTT	CASSQDYSSGNTIYF
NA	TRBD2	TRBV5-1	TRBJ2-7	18	TGCGCCAGCAGCTCGGGGACTAGCGGGTTCATCCTTGTCGGCGAGCAGTACTTC	CASSSGTSGFILVGEQYF
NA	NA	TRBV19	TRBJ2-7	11	TGTGCCAGTAGTATAGGGGGACACCAGTACTTC	CASSIGGHQYF
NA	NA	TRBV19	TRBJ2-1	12	TGTGCCAGTAGTATAGCCGGGATTGAGCAGTTCTTC	CASSIAGIEQFF
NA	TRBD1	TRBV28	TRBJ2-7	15	TGTGCCAGCAGTCCTGACTCGACAGGGACCTACGAGCAGTACTTC	CASSPDSTGTYEQYF
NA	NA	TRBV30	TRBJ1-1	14	TGTGCCTGGAGTGCCGGGGGTATATACACTGAAGCTTTCTTT	CAWSAGGIYTEAFF
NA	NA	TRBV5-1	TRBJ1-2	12	TGCGCCAGCAGTCCGGGGGGTGGTGGCTACACCTTC	CASSPGGGGYTF
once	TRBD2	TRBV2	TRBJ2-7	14	TGTGCCAGCGCGAGGACTAGCGGCTCCTACGAGCAGTACTTC	CASARTSGSYEQYF
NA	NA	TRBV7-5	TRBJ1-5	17	TGTGTCAGAAGCCCCTTGTGGAGACAGATAAGCAATCAGCCCCAGCATTTT	CVRSPLWRQISNQPQHF
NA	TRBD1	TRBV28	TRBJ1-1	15	TGTGCCAGCAGCGTCAGAGGGACAGTGGACACTGAAGCTTTCTTT	CASSVRGTVDTEAFF
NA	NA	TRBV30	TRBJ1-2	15	TGTGCCTGGAGTGTCCTGGGGACACCAAACTATGGCTACCCCTTC	CAWSVLGTPNYGYPF
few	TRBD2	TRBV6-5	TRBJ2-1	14	TGTGCCAGCAGTTCTATAGCGGGGTACAATGAGCAGTTCTTC	CASSSIAGYNEQFF
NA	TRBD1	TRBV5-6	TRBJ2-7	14	TGTGCCAGCAGCTCGGGACAGGGGGCGAGGGAGCAGTACTTC	CASSSGQGAREQYF
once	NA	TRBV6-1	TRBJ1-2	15	TGTGCCAGCAGTGAAGGCGAGGGTTCAGGTCGTGGCTACACCTTC	CASSEGEGSGRGYTF